These 11 T cell receptor beta chains share one sample of origin, sequenced in a study of human T cells and chemical hapten exposure (dated by TCRdb to the early 2020s). The sample's time point label, in plain terms: healthy volunteer bleed at 2 weeks. Total RNA was extracted from unfractionated whole blood that had been collected in Tempus Blood RNA tubes. The library was made by RACE. Sequencing used a NextSeq 500. TCRdb passed the public sequencing reads through fastp at Q25 and MiXCR, retaining productive beta sequences. Identical CDR3 protein sequences are pooled into one entry, listed with their most common genes and DNA. This sample lists about 93,000 distinct CDR3 sequences; approximately 9.7% were detected once. The ten largest clones represent around 2.8% of the sample. The sample comprised whole blood. These receptors were collected from a female donor in good health. Some clones in this sample may be carry-over from other donors' samples.

This clonotype came up a few times. The gene calls are TRBV5-6 and TRBJ2-7; the D is unclear. From germline, CDR1 is SGHDT and CDR2 YYEEEE. Trimming removed 3 bases at V and 2 bases at J, with 9 bases between. The CDR3 extends over 13 amino acids. CDR3 amino acids: CASSYGNPYEQYF. The CDR3, as DNA: TGTGCCAGCAGCTATGGAAACCCCTACGAGCAGTACTTC.

The genes are TRBV5-1 and TRBJ2-3; 11 positions agree with TRBD2. Germline assignment: CDR1 SGHRS and CDR2 YFSETQ. After removal of 0 bases from V and 2 bases from J, the junction contained 8 bases not matched to a gene. This CDR3 is built from 18 residues. The CDR3 DNA follows: TGCGCCAGCAGCTTGGCCCGACTAGCGGGACCTTCCACAGATACGCAGTATTTT. It codes for CASSLARLAGPSTDTQYF.

There are many counts of this clonotype. The rearrangement uses TRBV20-1 and TRBJ1-2; D gene ambiguous. Germline CDR1 DFQATT, CDR2 SNEGSKA (reference sequence). The CDR3 length is 13 residues. Trimming left V 4 bases short and J 8 bases short, with 17 bases between. In nucleotides, the CDR3 is TGCAGTGCTACTTATGAGGCGGCGGGGGGCTACACCTTC. Its translation: CSATYEAAGGYTF.

This clonotype was seen repeatedly, ten times or more. V usage is TRBV27 and J usage is TRBJ2-3; TRBD2 agrees at 8 bases. The J segment lost 4 bases and the V segment lost 6 bases, leaving 12 bases of the junction unmatched. Germline values: CDR1 MNHEY, CDR2 SMNVEV (reference sequence). CDR3 length equals 16 residues. The CDR3 DNA reads as TGTGCCAGCAGCATCCTGAAACCGGGGGGGGCAGATACGCAGTATTTT. Translated: CASSILKPGGADTQYF.

This clonotype has ten or more counts. The chain is built from TRBV5-6 and TRBJ1-5; no firm D call. This CDR3 has 16 amino acids. V was clipped by 3 bases and J by 2 bases, with 15 bases between them. Germline V gene sequence: CDR1 SGHDT, CDR2 YYEEEE. As DNA, the CDR3 is TGTGCCAGCAGCTCATTCCTGGGTTTTGGCAATCAGCCCCAGCATTTT. This gives the protein CASSSFLGFGNQPQHF.

The rearrangement links TRBV28 to TRBJ2-7, with 10 positions matching TRBD2. Trimming cost V 1 base and J 3 bases; bases outside gene matches: 3. There are 15 residues in the CDR3. Germline V gives CDR1 MDHEN, CDR2 SYDVKM. CDR3 sequence reads: CASSLLSSGSYEQYF. The CDR3 DNA is TGTGCCAGCAGTTTATTGTCTAGCGGGAGCTACGAGCAGTACTTC.

This clonotype was counted a few times. The rearrangement joins TRBV5-4 to TRBJ2-1; 12 nucleotides agree with TRBD2. The trim removed 2 bases at V and 0 bases at J, leaving 9 bases unmatched. CDR1 and CDR2 from the germline V gene are SGHNT and YYREEE (reference sequence). This CDR3 spans 19 amino acids. The CDR3 DNA reads as TGTGCCAGCAGCTTTACGGGACTAGCGGGCCCCTTCTCCTACAATGAGCAGTTCTTC. This codes for CASSFTGLAGPFSYNEQFF.

This clonotype was detected only a few times. The chain recombines TRBV20-1 with TRBJ2-7; D unresolved. This CDR3 comprises 15 residues. V was clipped by 0 bases and J by 2 bases, with 14 bases between them. Germline V gene data show CDR1 as DFQATT and CDR2 as SNEGSKA (reference sequence). The CDR3 protein is CSARDSRKMTYEQYF. Here the CDR3 DNA reads TGCAGTGCTAGAGATTCACGGAAGATGACCTACGAGCAGTACTTC.

The chain recombines TRBV28 with TRBJ2-3; D gene unclear. V was pared by 3 bases and J by 5 bases, with 6 bases between. The CDR3 has 12 residues. CDR1 is MDHEN and CDR2 is SYDVKM in the germline V gene. The CDR3, as DNA: TGTGCCAGCAGTTTCCGGCTAGATACGCAGTATTTT. Translated: CASSFRLDTQYF.

This rearrangement joins TRBV28 to TRBJ1-1; a possible D gene is TRBD1 (6 bases). The CDR3 totals 14 residues. Trimming shortened V by 6 bases and J by 7 bases, and 18 bases separated the two germline ends. CDR1 is MDHEN, CDR2 SYDVKM, per germline. The chain's CDR3 is CASSQSQGISEAFF. The CDR3 DNA is TGTGCCAGCAGCCAATCCCAGGGGATAAGTGAAGCTTTCTTT.

This clonotype was observed many times. V and J are TRBV12-3 or TRBV12-4 and TRBJ2-1; the D gene is possibly TRBD2 (5 bases). The CDR3 has 13 amino acids. The V and J ends lost 3 bases and 6 bases respectively, with 9 bases between them. The CDR3 loop reads CASSLSGLNEQFF. The CDR3 nucleotides read TGTGCCAGCAGTTTGAGCGGCCTCAATGAGCAGTTCTTC.